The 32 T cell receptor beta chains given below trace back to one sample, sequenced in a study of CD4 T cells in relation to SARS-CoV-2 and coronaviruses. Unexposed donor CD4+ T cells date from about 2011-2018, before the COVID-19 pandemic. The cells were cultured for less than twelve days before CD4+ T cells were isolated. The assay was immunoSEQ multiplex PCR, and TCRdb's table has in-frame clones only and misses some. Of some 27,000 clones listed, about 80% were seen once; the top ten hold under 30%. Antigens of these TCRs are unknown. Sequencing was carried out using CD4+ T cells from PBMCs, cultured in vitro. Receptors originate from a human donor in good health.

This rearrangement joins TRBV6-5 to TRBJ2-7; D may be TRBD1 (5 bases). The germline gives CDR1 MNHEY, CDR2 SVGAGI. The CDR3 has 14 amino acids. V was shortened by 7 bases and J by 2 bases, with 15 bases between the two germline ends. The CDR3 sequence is CASTPDRFPYEQYF. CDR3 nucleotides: TGTGCCAGCACCCCAGACAGATTCCCCTACGAGCAGTACTTC.

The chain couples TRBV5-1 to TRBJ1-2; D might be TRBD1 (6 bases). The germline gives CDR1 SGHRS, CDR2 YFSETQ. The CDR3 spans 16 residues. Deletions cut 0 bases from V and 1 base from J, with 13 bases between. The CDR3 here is CASSLARGPLNYGYTF. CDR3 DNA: TGCGCCAGCAGCTTGGCCAGGGGACCCCTTAACTATGGCTACACCTTC. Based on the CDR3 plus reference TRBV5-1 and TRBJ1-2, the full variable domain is KAGVTQTPRYLIKTRGQQVTLSCSPISGHRSVSWYQQTPGQGLQFLFEYFSETQRNKGNFPGRFSGRQFSNSRSEMNVSTLELGDSALYLCASSLARGPLNYGYTFGSGTRLTVV.

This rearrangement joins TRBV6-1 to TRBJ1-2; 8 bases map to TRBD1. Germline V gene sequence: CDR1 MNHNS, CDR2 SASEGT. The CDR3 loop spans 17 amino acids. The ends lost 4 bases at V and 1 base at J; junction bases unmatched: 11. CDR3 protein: CASSGRTDGQGNYGYTF. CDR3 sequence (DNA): TGTGCCAGCAGTGGGCGGACCGATGGACAGGGTAACTATGGCTACACCTTC.

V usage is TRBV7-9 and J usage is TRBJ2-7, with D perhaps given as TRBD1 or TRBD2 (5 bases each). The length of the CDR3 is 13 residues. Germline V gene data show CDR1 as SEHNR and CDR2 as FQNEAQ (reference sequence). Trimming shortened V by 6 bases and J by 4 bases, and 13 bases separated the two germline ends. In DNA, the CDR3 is TGTGCCAGCAGTCCCGAGGGGTGGTACGAGCAGTACTTC. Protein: CASSPEGWYEQYF.

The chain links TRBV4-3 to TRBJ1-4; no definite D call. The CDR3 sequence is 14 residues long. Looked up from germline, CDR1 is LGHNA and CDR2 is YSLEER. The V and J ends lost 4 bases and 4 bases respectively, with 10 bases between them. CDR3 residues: CASSPDTGNEKLFF. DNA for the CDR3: TGCGCCAGCAGCCCAGACACGGGTAATGAAAAACTGTTTTTT.

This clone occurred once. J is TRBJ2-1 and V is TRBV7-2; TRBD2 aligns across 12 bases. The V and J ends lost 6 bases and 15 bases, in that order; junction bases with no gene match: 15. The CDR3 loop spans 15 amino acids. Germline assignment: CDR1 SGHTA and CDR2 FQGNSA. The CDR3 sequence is CASSPALAGGLGRFF. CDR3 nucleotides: TGTGCCAGCAGTCCTGCTCTAGCGGGAGGGTTGGGCCGGTTCTTC.

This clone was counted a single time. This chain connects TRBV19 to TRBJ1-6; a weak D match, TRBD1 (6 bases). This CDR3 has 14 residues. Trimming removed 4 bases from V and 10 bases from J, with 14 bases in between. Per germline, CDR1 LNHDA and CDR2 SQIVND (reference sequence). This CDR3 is CASSTNRDVSPLHF. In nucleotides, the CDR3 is TGTGCCAGTAGTACTAACAGGGATGTCTCACCCCTCCACTTT. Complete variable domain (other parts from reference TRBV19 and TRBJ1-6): DGGITQSPKYLFRKEGQNVTLSCEQNLNHDAMYWYRQDPGQGLRLIYYSQIVNDFQKGDIAEGYSVSREKKESFPLTVTSAQKNPTAFYLCASSTNRDVSPLHFGNGTRLTVT.

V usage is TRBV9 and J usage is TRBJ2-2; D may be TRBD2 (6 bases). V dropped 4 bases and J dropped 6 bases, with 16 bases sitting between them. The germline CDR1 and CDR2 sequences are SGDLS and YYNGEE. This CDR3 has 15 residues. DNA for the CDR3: TGTGCCAGCAGCCCTCGTTCGGACTATTCCGGGGAGCTGTTTTTT. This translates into CASSPRSDYSGELFF.

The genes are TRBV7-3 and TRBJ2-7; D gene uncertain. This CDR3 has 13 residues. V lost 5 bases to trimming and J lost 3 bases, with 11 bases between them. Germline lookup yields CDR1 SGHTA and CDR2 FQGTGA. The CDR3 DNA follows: TGTGCCAGCAGCCAAGGCGGAGACTACGAGCAGTACTTC. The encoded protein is CASSQGGDYEQYF.

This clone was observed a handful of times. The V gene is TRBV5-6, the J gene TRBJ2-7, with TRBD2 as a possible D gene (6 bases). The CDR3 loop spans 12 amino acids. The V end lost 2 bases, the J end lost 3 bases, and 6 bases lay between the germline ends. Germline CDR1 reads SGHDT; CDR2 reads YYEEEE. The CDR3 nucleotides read TGTGCCAGCAGCTTCGGGGGCTACGAGCAGTACTTC. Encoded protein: CASSFGGYEQYF.

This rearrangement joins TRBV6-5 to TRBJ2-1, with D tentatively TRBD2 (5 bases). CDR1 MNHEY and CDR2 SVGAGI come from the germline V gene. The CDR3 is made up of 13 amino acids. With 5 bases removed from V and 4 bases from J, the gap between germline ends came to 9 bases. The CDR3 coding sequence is TGTGCCAGCAGTCGGACTCGTTACAATGAGCAGTTCTTC. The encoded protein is CASSRTRYNEQFF.

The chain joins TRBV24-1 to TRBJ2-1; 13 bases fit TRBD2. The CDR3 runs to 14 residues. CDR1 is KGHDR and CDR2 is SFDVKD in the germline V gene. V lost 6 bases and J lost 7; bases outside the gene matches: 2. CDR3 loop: CATSRTSGSNEQFF. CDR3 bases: TGTGCCACCAGTAGGACTAGCGGGAGTAATGAGCAGTTCTTC.

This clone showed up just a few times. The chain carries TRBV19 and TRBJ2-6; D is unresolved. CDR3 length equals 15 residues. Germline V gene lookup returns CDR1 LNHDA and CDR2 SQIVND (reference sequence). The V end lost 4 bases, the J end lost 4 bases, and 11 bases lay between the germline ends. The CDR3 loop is CASSKPERGANVLTF. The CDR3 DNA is TGTGCCAGTAGTAAGCCGGAGAGGGGGGCCAACGTCCTGACTTTC.

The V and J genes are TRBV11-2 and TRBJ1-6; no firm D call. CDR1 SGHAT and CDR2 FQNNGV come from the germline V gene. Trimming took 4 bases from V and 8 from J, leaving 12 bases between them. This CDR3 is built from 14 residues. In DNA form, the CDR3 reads TGTGCCAGCAGCTCGGGATACTTATATTCACCCCTCCACTTT. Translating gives CASSSGYLYSPLHF.

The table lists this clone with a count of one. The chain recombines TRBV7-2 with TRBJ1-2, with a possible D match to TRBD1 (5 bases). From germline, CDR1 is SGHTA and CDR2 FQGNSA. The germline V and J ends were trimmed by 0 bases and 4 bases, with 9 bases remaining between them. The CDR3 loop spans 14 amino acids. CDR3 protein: CASSLALGGYGYTF. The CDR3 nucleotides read TGTGCCAGCAGCTTAGCACTTGGGGGCTATGGCTACACCTTC.

The chain's CDR3 is CASSSTSGDYNEQFF. As DNA, the CDR3 is TGTGCCAGCAGCTCCACTAGCGGGGACTACAATGAGCAGTTCTTC. The rearrangement links TRBV7-2 to TRBJ2-1; 10 nucleotides match TRBD2. Per the germline V gene, CDR1 is SGHTA and CDR2 is FQGNSA. This CDR3 has 15 amino acids. The trim removed 4 bases at V and 3 bases at J, leaving 3 bases unmatched. Full variable domain (missing parts from reference TRBV7-2 and TRBJ2-1): GAGVSQSPSNKVTEKGKDVELRCDPISGHTALYWYRQSLGQGLEFLIYFQGNSAPDKSGLPSDRFSAERTGGSVSTLTIQRTQQEDSAVYLCASSSTSGDYNEQFFGPGTRLTVL.

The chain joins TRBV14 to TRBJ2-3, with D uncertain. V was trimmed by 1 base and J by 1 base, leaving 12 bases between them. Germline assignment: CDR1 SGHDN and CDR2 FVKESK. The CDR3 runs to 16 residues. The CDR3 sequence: CASSQVLAGRTDTQYF. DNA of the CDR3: TGTGCCAGCAGCCAAGTCTTAGCAGGCCGCACAGATACGCAGTATTTT.

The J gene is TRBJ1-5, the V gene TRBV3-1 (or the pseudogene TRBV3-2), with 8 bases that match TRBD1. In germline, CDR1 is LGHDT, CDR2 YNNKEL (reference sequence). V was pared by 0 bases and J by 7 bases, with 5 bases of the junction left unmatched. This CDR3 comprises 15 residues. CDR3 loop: CASSQDGTGSQPQHF. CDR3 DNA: TGTGCCAGCAGCCAAGATGGGACAGGTAGCCAGCCCCAGCATTTT.

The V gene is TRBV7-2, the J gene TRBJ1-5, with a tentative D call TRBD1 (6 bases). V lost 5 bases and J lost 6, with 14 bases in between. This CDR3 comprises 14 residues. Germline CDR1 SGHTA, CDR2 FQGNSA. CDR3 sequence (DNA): TGTGCCAGCAGCCCCCAGGGGCAGGGTCAGCCCCAGCATTTT. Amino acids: CASSPQGQGQPQHF.

This CDR3 is CASRPLGDRGEKLFF. The DNA for the CDR3 is TGTGCCAGCAGGCCCTTGGGGGACAGGGGGGAAAAACTGTTTTTT. The genes are TRBV28 and TRBJ1-4; TRBD1 aligns across 11 bases. This CDR3 has 15 residues. Germline V lookup: CDR1 MDHEN, CDR2 SYDVKM. Trimming took 6 bases from V and 8 from J; bases not matched to a gene: 8.

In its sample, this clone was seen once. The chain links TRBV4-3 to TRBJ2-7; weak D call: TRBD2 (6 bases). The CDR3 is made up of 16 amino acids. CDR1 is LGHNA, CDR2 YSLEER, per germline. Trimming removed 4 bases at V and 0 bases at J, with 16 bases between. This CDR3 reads CASSRLPGGSSYEQYF. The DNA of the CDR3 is TGCGCCAGCAGCCGCCTTCCCGGGGGAAGCTCCTACGAGCAGTACTTC.

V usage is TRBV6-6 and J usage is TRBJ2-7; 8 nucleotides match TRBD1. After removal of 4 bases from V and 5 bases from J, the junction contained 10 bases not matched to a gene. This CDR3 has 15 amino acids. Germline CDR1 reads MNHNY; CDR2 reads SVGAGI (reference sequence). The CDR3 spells CASSSTGQGVDEQYF. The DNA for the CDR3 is TGTGCCAGCAGTTCAACCGGACAGGGAGTTGACGAGCAGTACTTC.

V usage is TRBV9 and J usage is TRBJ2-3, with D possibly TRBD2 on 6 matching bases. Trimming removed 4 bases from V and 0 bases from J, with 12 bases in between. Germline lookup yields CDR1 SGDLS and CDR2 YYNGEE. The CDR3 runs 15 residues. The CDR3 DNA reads TGTGCCAGCAGCACTACTAGCCAAAGCACAGATACGCAGTATTTT. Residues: CASSTTSQSTDTQYF.

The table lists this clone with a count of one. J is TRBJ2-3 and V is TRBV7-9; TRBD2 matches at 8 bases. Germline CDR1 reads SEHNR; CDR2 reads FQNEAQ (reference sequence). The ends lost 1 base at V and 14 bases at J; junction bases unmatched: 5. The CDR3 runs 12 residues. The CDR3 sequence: CASSLDSGAWYF. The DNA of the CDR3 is TGTGCCAGCAGCTTAGATAGCGGGGCGTGGTATTTT.

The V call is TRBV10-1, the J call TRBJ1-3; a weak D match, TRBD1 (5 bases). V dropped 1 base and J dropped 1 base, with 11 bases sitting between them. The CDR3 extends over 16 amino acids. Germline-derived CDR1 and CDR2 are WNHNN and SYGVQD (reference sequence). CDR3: CASSEYPGGSGNTIYF. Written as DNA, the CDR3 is TGCGCCAGCAGTGAGTACCCGGGGGGGTCTGGAAACACCATATATTTT.

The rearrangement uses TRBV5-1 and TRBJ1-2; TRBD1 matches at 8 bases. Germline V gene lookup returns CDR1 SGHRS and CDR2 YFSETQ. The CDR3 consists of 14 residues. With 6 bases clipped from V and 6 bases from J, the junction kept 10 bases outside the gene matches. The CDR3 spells CASKTTGDYNGYTF. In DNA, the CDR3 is TGCGCCAGCAAGACGACAGGGGATTATAATGGCTACACCTTC.

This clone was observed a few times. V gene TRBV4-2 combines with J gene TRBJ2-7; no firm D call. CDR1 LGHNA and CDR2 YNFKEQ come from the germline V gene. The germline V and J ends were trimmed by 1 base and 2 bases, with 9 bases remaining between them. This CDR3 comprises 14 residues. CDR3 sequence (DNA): TGTGCCAGCAGCCAAGGAACCGGAACCTACGAGCAGTACTTC. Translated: CASSQGTGTYEQYF.

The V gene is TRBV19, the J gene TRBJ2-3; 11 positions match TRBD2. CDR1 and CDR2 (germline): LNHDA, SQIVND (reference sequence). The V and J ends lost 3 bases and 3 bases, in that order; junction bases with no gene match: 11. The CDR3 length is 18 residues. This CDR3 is CASSMRLALAGVTDTQYF. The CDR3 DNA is TGTGCCAGTAGTATGCGGCTCGCACTAGCGGGGGTGACAGATACGCAGTATTTT.

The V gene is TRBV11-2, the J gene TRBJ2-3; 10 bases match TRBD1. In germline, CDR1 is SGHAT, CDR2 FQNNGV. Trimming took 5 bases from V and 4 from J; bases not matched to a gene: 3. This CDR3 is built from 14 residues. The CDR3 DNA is TGTGCCAGCAGCCCGGGGACAGGGGCAGATACGCAGTATTTT. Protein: CASSPGTGADTQYF.

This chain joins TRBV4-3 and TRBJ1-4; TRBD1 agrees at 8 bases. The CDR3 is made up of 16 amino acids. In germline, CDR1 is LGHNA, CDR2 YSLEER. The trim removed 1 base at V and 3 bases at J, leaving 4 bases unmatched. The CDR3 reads CASSQGDRLPNEKLFF. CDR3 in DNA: TGCGCCAGCAGCCAAGGGGACAGGTTACCTAATGAAAAACTGTTTTTT.

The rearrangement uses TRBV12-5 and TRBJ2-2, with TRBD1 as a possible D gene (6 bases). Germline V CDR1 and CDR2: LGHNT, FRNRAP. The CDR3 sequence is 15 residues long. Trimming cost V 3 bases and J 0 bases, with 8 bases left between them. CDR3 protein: CASGFGTPNTGELFF. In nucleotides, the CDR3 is TGTGCTAGTGGTTTTGGGACACCGAACACCGGGGAGCTGTTTTTT.

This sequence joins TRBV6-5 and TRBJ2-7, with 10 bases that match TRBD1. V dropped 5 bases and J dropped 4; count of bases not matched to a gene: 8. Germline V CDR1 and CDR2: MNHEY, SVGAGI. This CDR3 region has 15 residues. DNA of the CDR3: TGTGCCAGCAGTAAAAGGACAGGGGGAAGGTACGAGCAGTACTTC. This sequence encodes CASSKRTGGRYEQYF.